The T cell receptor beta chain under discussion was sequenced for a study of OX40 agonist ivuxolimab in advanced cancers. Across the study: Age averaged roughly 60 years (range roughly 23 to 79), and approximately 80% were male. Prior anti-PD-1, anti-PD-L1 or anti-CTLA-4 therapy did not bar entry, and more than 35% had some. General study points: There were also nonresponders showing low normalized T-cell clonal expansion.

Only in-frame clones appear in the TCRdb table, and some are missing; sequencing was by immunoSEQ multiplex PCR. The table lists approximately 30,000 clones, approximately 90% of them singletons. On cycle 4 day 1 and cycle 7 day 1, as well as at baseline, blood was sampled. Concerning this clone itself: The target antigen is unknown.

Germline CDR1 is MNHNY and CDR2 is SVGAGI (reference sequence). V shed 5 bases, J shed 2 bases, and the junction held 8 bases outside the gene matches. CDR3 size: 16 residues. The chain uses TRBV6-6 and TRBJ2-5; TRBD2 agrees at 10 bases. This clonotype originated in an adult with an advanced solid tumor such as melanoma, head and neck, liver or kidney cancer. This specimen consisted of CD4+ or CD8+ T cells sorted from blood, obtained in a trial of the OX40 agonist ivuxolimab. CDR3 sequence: CASSPRTSGSQETQYF. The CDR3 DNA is TGTGCCAGCAGTCCCCGGACTAGCGGATCACAAGAGACCCAGTACTTC.